This T cell receptor beta chain emerged from a study of PD-1 blockade in classical Hodgkin lymphoma. Overall study: The nivolumab dose that patients received was 3 mg/kg, given intravenously every 2 weeks.

Here immunoSEQ multiplex PCR was the method, and the copy in TCRdb shows in-frame clones only, minus some. The data contain around 100,000 clones, roughly nine tenths of them singletons. Broader study findings: Although disease activity or prior therapy may be involved, causes of the repertoire differences remain undefined. Relapsed/refractory patients reportedly had the lowest baseline TCR diversity, below newly diagnosed patients, who were below healthy donors. Complete responders' baseline diversity resembled that of newly diagnosed patients.

On this clone: Its antigen is as yet unknown.

The germline V and J ends were trimmed by 3 bases and 0 bases, with 8 bases remaining between them. This CDR3 spans 14 amino acids. The germline V gene has CDR1 MNHNS and CDR2 SASEGT. Sample time point: cycle 4 day 1 (C4D1), after more than 5 weeks of nivolumab. Each and every patient relapsed after autologous stem cell transplantation, and patients got differing brentuximab vedotin exposure. Sample: peripheral blood mononuclear cells (PBMCs), taken before the fourth cycle of nivolumab. The clonotype was recovered from a human donor with classical Hodgkin lymphoma. This chain connects TRBV6-1 to TRBJ1-1; D is unresolved. In DNA, the CDR3 is TGTGCCAGCAGTGATTTTTCCTTGAACACTGAAGCTTTCTTT. This gives the protein CASSDFSLNTEAFF.